One and the same sample provided the 21 T cell receptor beta chains below, sequenced in a study of blood T cell repertoires in COVID-19. The table came from immunoSEQ multiplex PCR; TCRdb's copy has only in-frame clones and leaves some out. This table has 180,000 or so clones, almost 85% appearing once. The sequencing input was PBMCs or T cells enriched from blood (not recorded which). The receptors come from a man between 45 and 60 years old who had recovered from COVID-19.

J is TRBJ1-4 and V is TRBV2; 9 bases line up with TRBD1. The V and J ends lost 5 bases and 7 bases, in that order; junction bases with no gene match: 8. The CDR3 runs 15 residues. The V gene's germline CDR1 is SNHLY and CDR2 FYNNEI. CDR3 in DNA: TGTGCCAGCAGTCTACAGGGGGCGGGGAGTGAAAAACTGTTTTTT. It translates to CASSLQGAGSEKLFF. Together with reference TRBV2 and TRBJ1-4, the CDR3 gives the full variable domain: EPEVTQTPSHQVTQMGQEVILRCVPISNHLYFYWYRQILGQKVEFLVSFYNNEISEKSEIFDDQFSVERPDGSNFTLKIRSTKLEDSAMYFCASSLQGAGSEKLFFGSGTQLSVL.

Only a few counts were recorded for this clone. DNA of the CDR3: TGTGCCAGCAGCATTGGACAGGGGGCCTATGGCTACACCTTC. Its translation: CASSIGQGAYGYTF. The chain couples TRBV7-2 to TRBJ1-2; 11 nucleotides match TRBD1. From germline, CDR1 is SGHTA and CDR2 FQGNSA. The CDR3 runs to 14 residues. J was trimmed by 4 bases and V by 5 bases; bases with no gene match: 3. Together with reference TRBV7-2 and TRBJ1-2, the CDR3 gives the full variable domain: GAGVSQSPSNKVTEKGKDVELRCDPISGHTALYWYRQSLGQGLEFLIYFQGNSAPDKSGLPSDRFSAERTGGSVSTLTIQRTQQEDSAVYLCASSIGQGAYGYTFGSGTRLTVV.

CDR3 loop: CASSQDRYEQYF. CDR3 sequence (DNA): TGTGCCAGCAGCCAAGACAGGTACGAGCAGTACTTC. V is TRBV7-2 and J is TRBJ2-7, with D perhaps matching TRBD1 (6 bases). The CDR3 has 12 amino acids. Looked up from germline, CDR1 is SGHTA and CDR2 is FQGNSA. V lost 5 bases, J lost 4 bases, and 9 bases lay in between.

V and J are TRBV27 and TRBJ1-2, with TRBD1 matching over 11 bases. With 6 bases clipped from V and 4 bases from J, the junction kept 7 bases outside the gene matches. Germline CDR1 MNHEY, CDR2 SMNVEV (reference sequence). The CDR3 consists of 15 residues. CDR3 in amino acids: CASRDRGLIGYGYTF. CDR3 nucleotide sequence: TGTGCCAGCAGGGACAGGGGGCTAATTGGCTATGGCTACACCTTC.

The chain recombines TRBV5-6 with TRBJ2-5, with a possible D match to TRBD1 (5 bases). Trimming removed 1 base from V and 4 bases from J, with 11 bases in between. This CDR3 has 14 amino acids. Germline V gives CDR1 SGHDT, CDR2 YYEEEE. The CDR3 DNA reads as TGTGCCAGCAGCTTGTCAGGGCCGGGAGAGACCCAGTACTTC. Protein sequence: CASSLSGPGETQYF.

V and J are TRBV7-2 and TRBJ1-1; 8 nucleotides match TRBD1. Losses at the gene ends were 4 bases for V and 5 bases for J; bases not matched to a gene: 12. The CDR3 runs 16 residues. CDR1 SGHTA and CDR2 FQGNSA come from the germline V gene. As DNA, the CDR3 is TGTGCCAGCAGCTCCACCAGGAGACAGGGGAGTACTGAAGCTTTCTTT. As protein: CASSSTRRQGSTEAFF.

This clone was counted a single time. CDR3 DNA: TGTGCCAGCAGTCCCCCTCGGGGAGGACCCACTGAAGCTTTCTTT. This encodes CASSPPRGGPTEAFF. The chain links TRBV28 to TRBJ1-1; D remains ambiguous. The V and J ends lost 5 bases and 4 bases respectively, with 17 bases between them. Germline V gene lookup returns CDR1 MDHEN and CDR2 SYDVKM. The CDR3 has 15 residues.

The gene calls are TRBV18 and TRBJ1-5, with a tentative D call TRBD1 (5 bases). Germline V lookup: CDR1 KGHSH, CDR2 LQKENI. Trimming stripped 3 bases from V and 6 bases from J, with 18 bases between. This CDR3 is 16 amino acids long. CDR3 nucleotide sequence: TGTGCCAGCTCACCGCTGGGAGGGGACTGGTTTCAGCCCCAGCATTTT. Protein: CASSPLGGDWFQPQHF.

CDR3 DNA sequence: TGTGCCAGCAGCCAAGATGCCCCGACAGGGAGTTATGGTTCACCCCTCCACTTT. Encoded protein: CASSQDAPTGSYGSPLHF. The V gene is TRBV4-2, the J gene TRBJ1-6, with 7 bases matching TRBD1. J gave up 9 bases and V 0 bases, and 14 bases lay outside the gene matches. The CDR3 spans 18 residues. Germline V CDR1 and CDR2: LGHNA, YNFKEQ.

The rearrangement joins TRBV5-1 to TRBJ1-1; perhaps TRBD1 as D (5 bases). Trimming took off 4 bases at V and 5 bases at J, with 18 bases between the two ends. The CDR3 contains 15 residues. Germline V gene data show CDR1 as SGHRS and CDR2 as YFSETQ. The CDR3 here is CASSPAQGGSTEAFF. The CDR3, as DNA: TGCGCCAGCAGCCCGGCCCAGGGAGGTTCGACTGAAGCTTTCTTT.

This chain connects TRBV2 to TRBJ2-2; 7 nucleotides match TRBD1. Trimming at V came to 8 bases and at J to 8 bases, leaving 8 bases not matched to a gene. The CDR3 has 13 residues. CDR1 and CDR2 (germline): SNHLY, FYNNEI. The chain's CDR3 is CASHRGLLGELFF. The CDR3 nucleotides read TGTGCCAGCCACAGGGGCCTCTTAGGGGAGCTGTTTTTT.

V gene TRBV18 combines with J gene TRBJ1-5; D gene uncertain. The length of the CDR3 is 15 residues. Germline loops: CDR1 KGHSH, CDR2 LQKENI. V lost 2 bases and J 0 bases, leaving 8 bases between the germline ends. CDR3 protein: CASSPTVYSNQPQHF. In nucleotides, the CDR3 is TGTGCCAGCTCACCAACGGTATATAGCAATCAGCCCCAGCATTTT. Drawing the rest from reference TRBV18 and TRBJ1-5, the complete variable domain is NAGVMQNPRHLVRRRGQEARLRCSPMKGHSHVYWYRQLPEEGLKFMVYLQKENIIDESGMPKERFSAEFPKEGPSILRIQQVVRGDSAAYFCASSPTVYSNQPQHFGDGTRLSIL.

This clone was seen repeatedly, ten times or more. In nucleotides, the CDR3 is TGTGCCAGCTCGGCGGGACAGAGTCAAGAGACCCAGTACTTC. Encoded protein: CASSAGQSQETQYF. The V gene is TRBV18, the J gene TRBJ2-5, with D possibly matching TRBD1 (7 bases). Trimming pared 6 bases from V and 2 bases from J, leaving 13 bases between. CDR1 KGHSH and CDR2 LQKENI come from the germline V gene. The CDR3 spans 14 residues. Based on the CDR3 plus reference TRBV18 and TRBJ2-5, the full variable domain is NAGVMQNPRHLVRRRGQEARLRCSPMKGHSHVYWYRQLPEEGLKFMVYLQKENIIDESGMPKERFSAEFPKEGPSILRIQQVVRGDSAAYFCASSAGQSQETQYFGPGTRLLVL.

The chain combines TRBV27 with TRBJ2-5, with 9 nucleotides matching TRBD1. This CDR3 has 15 residues. Germline V lookup: CDR1 MNHEY, CDR2 SMNVEV (reference sequence). V lost 4 bases to trimming and J lost 2 bases; unmatched junction nucleotides: 5. DNA for the CDR3: TGTGCCAGCAGTTCCCGGGACAGGGTACAAGAGACCCAGTACTTC. Translation: CASSSRDRVQETQYF.

The chain joins TRBV2 to TRBJ1-2; D is perhaps TRBD1 (6 bases). This CDR3 has 14 amino acids. Germline-derived CDR1 and CDR2 are SNHLY and FYNNEI. V gave up 6 bases and J gave up 8 bases, with 19 bases separating them. CDR3 protein: CASREGGTALGYTF. Written as DNA, the CDR3 is TGTGCCAGCAGGGAGGGGGGGACCGCCCTGGGCTACACCTTC.

With regard to this clone: At one of its ends the junction is not consistent with the germline gene, which may arise from a read error. The chain carries TRBV18 and TRBJ1-4; D is undetermined. CDR3 length: 16 residues. Germline CDR1 KGHSH, CDR2 LQKENI. The CDR3 nucleotides are TGTGCCAGCTCCCCACCGGAGGGAGGTCCTAATGAAAAACTGTTTTTT. This translates into CASSPPEGGPNEKLFF.

This chain joins TRBV5-8 and TRBJ1-5; TRBD1 matches 7 bases. Losses at the gene ends were 6 bases for V and 9 bases for J; bases not matched to a gene: 12. The CDR3 is made up of 14 amino acids. Germline CDR1 SGHTS, CDR2 YDEGEE. CDR3 sequence reads: CASIKLQGGWPQHF. The CDR3 nucleotides are TGTGCCAGCATCAAACTTCAGGGGGGCTGGCCCCAGCATTTT.

The CDR3 DNA follows: TGTGCCAGTAGTTCGGCGGGAGGGCCCGACGAGCAGTACTTC. Translating gives CASSSAGGPDEQYF. The genes are TRBV19 and TRBJ2-7; TRBD2 matches 9 bases. In germline, CDR1 is LNHDA, CDR2 SQIVND (reference sequence). The length of the CDR3 is 14 residues. J lost 5 bases, V lost 5 bases, and 7 bases had no gene match.

This chain uses TRBV5-4 with TRBJ1-1, with D hard to call. The CDR3 has 15 residues. In germline, CDR1 is SGHNT, CDR2 YYREEE (reference sequence). V lost 3 bases and J 0 bases, leaving 12 bases between the germline ends. The CDR3 DNA reads TGTGCCAGCAGCTCCACCCTAAAACTGAACACTGAAGCTTTCTTT. Amino acids: CASSSTLKLNTEAFF.

The chain couples TRBV15 to TRBJ1-1, with 8 bases aligning to TRBD1. With V trimmed by 0 bases and J by 5 bases, 5 bases remained unmatched. This CDR3 spans 15 amino acids. CDR1 and CDR2 (germline): LNHNV, YYDKDF (reference sequence). As DNA, the CDR3 is TGTGCCACCAGCAGAGATCAGGGGGCGCGGACTGAAGCTTTCTTT. This sequence encodes CATSRDQGARTEAFF.

The rearrangement joins TRBV24-1 to TRBJ1-1, with no clear D. With 9 bases removed from V and 9 bases from J, the gap between germline ends came to 13 bases. This CDR3 is 11 amino acids long. Germline V lookup: CDR1 KGHDR, CDR2 SFDVKD. The CDR3: CATEYFGQAFF. The CDR3 nucleotides read TGTGCCACCGAGTACTTTGGTCAAGCTTTCTTT.